Below, 29 T cell receptor beta chains from the same sample are listed, as sequenced in a study of blood T cell repertoires in COVID-19. This table comes from immunoSEQ multiplex PCR, and its TCRdb copy is limited to in-frame clones, with some not included. The data contain some 400,000 clones, around 89% of them seen just once; the ten biggest clones take up 6.5%. The sequenced sample consisted of peripheral blood. The receptors stem from a man younger than 30 with active or convalescent COVID-19.

J is TRBJ2-1 and V is TRBV7-6; 13 nucleotides agree with TRBD2. V gave up 8 bases and J gave up 0 bases; unmatched junction bases: 7. The CDR3 runs to 17 residues. Germline V gives CDR1 SGHVS, CDR2 FNYEAQ. Here the CDR3 reads CASSGLAGASSYNEQFF. CDR3 sequence (DNA): TGTGCCAGCTCCGGACTAGCGGGAGCGAGCTCCTACAATGAGCAGTTCTTC.

This chain uses TRBV6-5 with TRBJ2-2; the D gene is possibly TRBD2 (5 bases). With 2 bases removed from V and 4 bases from J, the gap between germline ends came to 8 bases. Germline-derived CDR1 and CDR2 are MNHEY and SVGAGI. The CDR3 contains 14 residues. The CDR3 nucleotides are TGTGCCAGCAGTTACGAGGACTTCACCGGGGAGCTGTTTTTT. As protein: CASSYEDFTGELFF.

The sample holds one count of this clone. This rearrangement joins TRBV28 to TRBJ2-5; TRBD2 is a possible D gene (5 bases). Trimming took off 8 bases at V and 2 bases at J, with 15 bases between the two ends. The V gene's germline CDR1 is MDHEN and CDR2 SYDVKM. This CDR3 is built from 14 residues. The CDR3 sequence is CASSSGAPQETQYF. Written as DNA, the CDR3 is TGTGCCAGCTCCAGCGGCGCTCCTCAAGAGACCCAGTACTTC.

The CDR3: CASSLLRNGEAFF. The CDR3 DNA follows: TGTGCCAGCAGTTTGTTAAGAAACGGTGAAGCTTTCTTT. This chain links TRBV27 with TRBJ1-1; D is uncertain. With 3 bases removed from V and 7 bases from J, the gap between germline ends came to 12 bases. Germline V gene sequence: CDR1 MNHEY, CDR2 SMNVEV (reference sequence). This CDR3 is built from 13 residues.

The gene calls are TRBV3-1 (or the pseudogene TRBV3-2) and TRBJ2-1; the D gene is possibly TRBD2 (5 bases). In germline, CDR1 is LGHDT, CDR2 YNNKEL (reference sequence). CDR3 length: 15 amino acids. V was pared by 5 bases and J by 7 bases, with 18 bases between. The CDR3 DNA reads TGTGCCAGCAGCAATGTCGGGGTAAGGAAAAATGAGCAGTTCTTC. This codes for CASSNVGVRKNEQFF.

For this clone: One junction end does not reproduce the germline sequence, and a read error may be involved. V gene TRBV2 combines with J gene TRBJ2-6, with 11 bases fitting TRBD1. The germline gives CDR1 SNHLY, CDR2 FYNNEI. This CDR3 has 15 residues. The CDR3 reads CASRDRGLGANVLTF. Here the CDR3 DNA reads TGTGCCAGCAGGGACAGGGGGCTTGGGGCCAACGTGCTGACTTTC.

The rearrangement joins TRBV4-2 to TRBJ1-3; 7 bases agree with TRBD1. The CDR3 runs 13 residues. Germline lookup yields CDR1 LGHNA and CDR2 YNFKEQ. The J segment lost 7 bases and the V segment lost 2 bases, leaving 2 bases of the junction unmatched. This CDR3 is CASSQPQGNTIYF. As DNA, the CDR3 is TGTGCCAGCAGCCAACCACAGGGGAACACCATATATTTT.

The V gene is TRBV11-2, the J gene TRBJ1-1, with D perhaps matching TRBD1 (6 bases). V lost 6 bases and J lost 1, with 18 bases in between. The CDR3 totals 16 residues. Germline CDR1 reads SGHAT; CDR2 reads FQNNGV. The CDR3 nucleotides are TGTGCCAGCAGATCGGTGGGACAAGGAGGGAACACTGAAGCTTTCTTT. Its protein product is CASRSVGQGGNTEAFF.

The chain links TRBV6-1 to TRBJ2-5; maybe TRBD2 (6 bases). The CDR3 contains 16 residues. CDR1 is MNHNS and CDR2 is SASEGT in the germline V gene. Deletions cut 0 bases from V and 3 bases from J, with 14 bases between. The CDR3: CASSEAYSGGEETQYF. The CDR3 DNA follows: TGTGCCAGCAGTGAAGCGTATAGCGGAGGGGAAGAGACCCAGTACTTC.

CDR3 amino acids: CASSWTGPYNEQFF. CDR3 sequence (DNA): TGCGCCAGCAGCTGGACAGGACCCTACAATGAGCAGTTCTTC. The chain combines TRBV5-1 with TRBJ2-1; 7 nucleotides agree with TRBD1. After removal of 3 bases from V and 2 bases from J, the junction contained 2 bases not matched to a gene. The CDR3 is 14 residues long. Per germline, CDR1 SGHRS and CDR2 YFSETQ.

This clone was observed once. The chain carries TRBV4-1 and TRBJ2-7; D is perhaps TRBD1 (5 bases). The CDR3 extends over 14 amino acids. Between the trimmed V and J ends, which lost 3 bases and 2 bases, there was a span of 11 bases. Germline V gene sequence: CDR1 MGHRA, CDR2 YSYEKL. The CDR3 DNA follows: TGCGCCAGCAGCCATATGGACAAAACCTACGAGCAGTACTTC. Residues: CASSHMDKTYEQYF.

The chain uses TRBV11-2 and TRBJ2-1; the match to TRBD1 covers 10 bases. This CDR3 has 16 residues. V trimming: 5 bases; J trimming: 6 bases; junction bases outside the gene matches: 10. The germline gives CDR1 SGHAT, CDR2 FQNNGV. This CDR3 is CASSLFSGTGVNEQFF. CDR3 sequence (DNA): TGTGCCAGCAGCCTGTTTTCCGGGACAGGGGTCAATGAGCAGTTCTTC.

This clone was found once. The chain uses TRBV30 and TRBJ2-7, with D tentatively TRBD2 (6 bases). Trimming cost V 0 bases and J 2 bases, with 26 bases left between them. The CDR3 has 19 amino acids. The V gene's germline CDR1 is GTSNPN and CDR2 SVGIG (reference sequence). The CDR3 DNA reads as TGTGCCTGGAGTGTACCGGGAGTAAATCATCCCGAAGACCCCTACGAGCAGTACTTC. It translates to CAWSVPGVNHPEDPYEQYF. The full variable domain, its missing parts supplied by reference TRBV30 and TRBJ2-7, is SQTIHQWPATLVQPVGSPLSLECTVEGTSNPNLYWYRQAAGRGLQLLFYSVGIGQISSEVPQNLSASRPQDRQFILSSKKLLLSDSGFYLCAWSVPGVNHPEDPYEQYFGPGTRLTVT.

The chain uses TRBV6-1 and TRBJ2-7; TRBD2 agrees at 12 bases. Germline CDR1 reads MNHNS; CDR2 reads SASEGT. The CDR3 loop spans 16 amino acids. Trimming cost V 3 bases and J 0 bases; bases outside gene matches: 3. The CDR3 DNA reads TGTGCCAGCAGTGAGGGACTAGCGGGTTCCTCCTACGAGCAGTACTTC. Its translation: CASSEGLAGSSYEQYF.

This clone has just one count. This sequence joins TRBV9 and TRBJ2-5; TRBD2 matches at 14 bases. Germline V gene sequence: CDR1 SGDLS, CDR2 YYNGEE. Germline trimming cut 3 bases from V and 0 bases from J; bases unmatched to any gene: 4. The CDR3 has 17 residues. In DNA form, the CDR3 reads TGTGCCAGCAGCGACGGGACTAGCGGGGGAAACCAAGAGACCCAGTACTTC. This translates into CASSDGTSGGNQETQYF.

The CDR3 sequence is CASRIAGETDTQYF. Written as DNA, the CDR3 is TGTGCCAGCAGGATAGCGGGGGAAACAGATACGCAGTATTTT. The V and J genes are TRBV7-9 and TRBJ2-3; 9 bases map to TRBD2. Per the germline V gene, CDR1 is SEHNR and CDR2 is FQNEAQ (reference sequence). The trim removed 6 bases at V and 3 bases at J, leaving 4 bases unmatched. The CDR3 runs 14 residues.

J is TRBJ2-1 and V is TRBV28; 7 nucleotides align to TRBD2. Trimming took 5 bases from V and 5 from J; bases not matched to a gene: 15. The CDR3 runs 17 residues. Germline CDR1 MDHEN, CDR2 SYDVKM. The CDR3 DNA reads TGTGCCAGCAGTCCTAGATACGGACTAGTTTGGAACAATGAGCAGTTCTTC. As protein: CASSPRYGLVWNNEQFF.

Many counts were recorded for this clone. This chain connects TRBV30 to TRBJ2-3; D is possibly TRBD2 (6 bases). CDR3 size: 13 residues. V was trimmed by 5 bases and J by 3 bases, leaving 12 bases between them. Germline CDR1 reads GTSNPN; CDR2 reads SVGIG (reference sequence). CDR3: CAWRRGWTDTQYF. The CDR3, as DNA: TGTGCCTGGCGGCGGGGCTGGACAGATACGCAGTATTTT.

V gene TRBV29-1 combines with J gene TRBJ2-7; D is possibly TRBD2 (5 bases). The CDR3 sequence is 14 residues long. CDR1 and CDR2 from the germline V gene are SQVTM and ANQGSEA. V lost 7 bases and J 0 bases, leaving 16 bases between the germline ends. CDR3 DNA sequence: TGCAGCGCCGAGGGTAGGGATAGCTCCTACGAGCAGTACTTC. Translated: CSAEGRDSSYEQYF.

This clone is a singleton in its sample. The gene calls are TRBV5-4 and TRBJ2-7; TRBD2 might be the D (5 bases). This CDR3 has 15 residues. Trimming removed 4 bases from V and 3 bases from J, with 17 bases in between. In germline, CDR1 is SGHNT, CDR2 YYREEE (reference sequence). CDR3 region: CASSPSGGSLYEQYF. CDR3 bases: TGTGCCAGCAGCCCCTCAGGTGGGAGCCTCTACGAGCAGTACTTC.

This chain connects TRBV11-1 to TRBJ2-3; TRBD2 matches 10 bases. Per germline, CDR1 SGHAT and CDR2 FQDESV (reference sequence). The V segment lost 0 bases and the J segment 9 bases; nucleotides outside the gene matches: 3. This CDR3 is built from 14 residues. The CDR3 sequence: CASSLAGSGGTQYF. DNA for the CDR3: TGTGCCAGCAGCTTAGCCGGTAGCGGGGGGACGCAGTATTTT.

The genes are TRBV28 and TRBJ1-5, with D unresolved. The CDR3 length is 13 residues. Germline V CDR1 and CDR2: MDHEN, SYDVKM. Between the trimmed V and J ends, which lost 7 bases and 4 bases, there was a span of 11 bases. The CDR3 is CASTNGRNQPQHF. CDR3 in DNA: TGTGCCAGCACCAACGGTCGGAATCAGCCCCAGCATTTT.

The chain links TRBV27 to TRBJ1-2, with TRBD1 identical over 8 bases. CDR3 length: 15 amino acids. Losses at the gene ends were 5 bases for V and 8 bases for J; bases not matched to a gene: 13. Germline V CDR1 and CDR2: MNHEY, SMNVEV (reference sequence). CDR3 DNA sequence: TGTGCCAGCAGTCCAACCCCCGGGACAGGTTACGGCTACACCTTC. Its protein product is CASSPTPGTGYGYTF.

This chain links TRBV28 with TRBJ2-1; 11 bases agree with TRBD2. CDR3 length: 18 amino acids. V shed 5 bases and J 7 bases; nucleotides not matched to a gene: 16. CDR1 is MDHEN, CDR2 SYDVKM, per germline. In DNA, the CDR3 is TGTGCCAGCAGTGACAGCCTCCTAGCGGGAGGAACTTGGAATGAGCAGTTCTTC. It codes for CASSDSLLAGGTWNEQFF.

The chain links TRBV19 to TRBJ2-7, with 7 bases identical to TRBD1. Germline V lookup: CDR1 LNHDA, CDR2 SQIVND (reference sequence). V dropped 3 bases and J dropped 5; count of bases not matched to a gene: 4. The CDR3 sequence is 13 residues long. CDR3 region: CASSITGVHEQYF. DNA of the CDR3: TGTGCCAGTAGTATCACAGGGGTACACGAGCAGTACTTC.

This clone is medium-sized. V and J are TRBV7-8 and TRBJ2-7; 8 nucleotides line up with TRBD1. J was trimmed by 3 bases and V by 5 bases; bases with no gene match: 6. This CDR3 is 14 amino acids long. The germline CDR1 and CDR2 sequences are SGHVS and FQNEAQ. The DNA of the CDR3 is TGTGCCAGCAGCCGCGGGACAGGAATCTACGAGCAGTACTTC. It translates to CASSRGTGIYEQYF.

The gene calls are TRBV6-5 and TRBJ2-1; D call uncertain. The V end lost 6 bases, the J end lost 8 bases, and 14 bases lay between the germline ends. This CDR3 is built from 13 residues. Per the germline V gene, CDR1 is MNHEY and CDR2 is SVGAGI. The CDR3 sequence is CASSTLGRDEQFF. In DNA form, the CDR3 reads TGTGCCAGCAGCACTCTAGGTCGGGATGAGCAGTTCTTC.

The chain couples TRBV2 to TRBJ2-1; TRBD1 agrees at 10 bases. The CDR3 runs to 14 residues. V lost 7 bases, J lost 4 bases, and 4 bases stayed unmatched. Germline V gene data show CDR1 as SNHLY and CDR2 as FYNNEI. The CDR3 is CASKPGQGYNEQFF. In DNA form, the CDR3 reads TGTGCCAGCAAGCCGGGACAGGGGTACAATGAGCAGTTCTTC.

The chain employs TRBV5-1 and TRBJ1-2, with a possible D match to TRBD1 (5 bases). V dropped 4 bases and J dropped 4 bases, with 11 bases sitting between them. The germline CDR1 and CDR2 sequences are SGHRS and YFSETQ. The CDR3 runs 13 residues. CDR3 amino acids: CASSDLGGYGYTF. CDR3 in DNA: TGCGCCAGCAGCGACCTCGGGGGCTATGGCTACACCTTC.